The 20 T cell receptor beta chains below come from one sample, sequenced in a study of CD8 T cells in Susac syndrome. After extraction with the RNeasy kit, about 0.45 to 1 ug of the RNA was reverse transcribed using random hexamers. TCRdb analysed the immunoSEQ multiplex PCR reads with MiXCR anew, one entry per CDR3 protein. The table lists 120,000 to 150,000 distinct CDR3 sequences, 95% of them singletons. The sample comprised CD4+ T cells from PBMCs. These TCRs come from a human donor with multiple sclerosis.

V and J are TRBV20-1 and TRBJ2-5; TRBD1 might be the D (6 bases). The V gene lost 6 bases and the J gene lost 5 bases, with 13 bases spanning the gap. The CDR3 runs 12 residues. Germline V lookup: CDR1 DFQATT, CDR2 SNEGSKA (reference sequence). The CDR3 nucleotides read TGCAGTGCCGTACAGGGTGCGGAGACCCAGTACTTC. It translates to CSAVQGAETQYF.

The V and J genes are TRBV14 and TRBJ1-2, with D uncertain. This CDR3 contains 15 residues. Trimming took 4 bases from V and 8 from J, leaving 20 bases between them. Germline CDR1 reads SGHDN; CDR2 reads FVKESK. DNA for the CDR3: TGTGCCAGCAGCCCAAGGGCCCGCACTGCCATGGGCTACACCTTC. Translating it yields CASSPRARTAMGYTF. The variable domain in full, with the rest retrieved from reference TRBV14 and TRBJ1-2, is EAGVTQFPSHSVIEKGQTVTLRCDPISGHDNLYWYRRVMGKEIKFLLHFVKESKQDESGMPNNRFLAERTGGTYSTLKVQPAELEDSGVYFCASSPRARTAMGYTFGSGTRLTVV.

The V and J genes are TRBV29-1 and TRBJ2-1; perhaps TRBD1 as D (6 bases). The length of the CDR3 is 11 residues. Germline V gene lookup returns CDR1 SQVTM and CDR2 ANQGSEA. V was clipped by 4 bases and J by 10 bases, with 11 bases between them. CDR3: CSVGQVWEQFF. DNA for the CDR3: TGCAGCGTTGGACAGGTATGGGAGCAGTTCTTC.

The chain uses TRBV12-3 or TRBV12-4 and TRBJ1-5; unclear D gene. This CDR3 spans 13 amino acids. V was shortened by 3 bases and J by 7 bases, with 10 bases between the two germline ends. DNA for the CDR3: TGTGCCAGCAGTTTCTCGGGGAAACAGCCCCAGCATTTT. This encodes CASSFSGKQPQHF.

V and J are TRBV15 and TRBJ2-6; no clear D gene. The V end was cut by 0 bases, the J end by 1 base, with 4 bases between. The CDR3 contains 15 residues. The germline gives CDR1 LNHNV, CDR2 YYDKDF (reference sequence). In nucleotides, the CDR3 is TGTGCCACCAGCAGAGATAAGTCTGGGGCCAACGTCCTGACTTTC. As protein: CATSRDKSGANVLTF.

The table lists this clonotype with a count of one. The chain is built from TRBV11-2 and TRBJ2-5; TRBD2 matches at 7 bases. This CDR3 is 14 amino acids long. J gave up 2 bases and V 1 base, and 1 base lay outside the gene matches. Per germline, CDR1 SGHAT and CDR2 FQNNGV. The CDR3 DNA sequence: TGTGCCAGCAGCTTAGTCGGGGGGCAAGAGACCCAGTACTTC. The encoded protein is CASSLVGGQETQYF.

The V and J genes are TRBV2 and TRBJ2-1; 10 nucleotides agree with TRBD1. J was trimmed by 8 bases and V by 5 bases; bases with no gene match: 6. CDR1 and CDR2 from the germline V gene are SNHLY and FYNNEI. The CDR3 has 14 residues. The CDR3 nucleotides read TGTGCCAGCAGTATGACAGGGGGCTTTGATGAGCAGTTCTTC. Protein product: CASSMTGGFDEQFF.

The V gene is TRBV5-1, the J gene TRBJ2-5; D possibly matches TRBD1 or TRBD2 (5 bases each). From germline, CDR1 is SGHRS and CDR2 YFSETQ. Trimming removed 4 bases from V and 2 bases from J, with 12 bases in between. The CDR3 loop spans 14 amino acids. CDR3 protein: CASSVSGLQETQYF. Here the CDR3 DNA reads TGCGCCAGCAGCGTCTCGGGGCTTCAAGAGACCCAGTACTTC.

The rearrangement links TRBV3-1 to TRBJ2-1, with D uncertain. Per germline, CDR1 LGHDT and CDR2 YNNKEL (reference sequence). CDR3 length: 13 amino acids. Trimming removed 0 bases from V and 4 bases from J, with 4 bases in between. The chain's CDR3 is CASSQDRYNEQFF. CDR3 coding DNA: TGTGCCAGCAGCCAAGATCGTTACAATGAGCAGTTCTTC.

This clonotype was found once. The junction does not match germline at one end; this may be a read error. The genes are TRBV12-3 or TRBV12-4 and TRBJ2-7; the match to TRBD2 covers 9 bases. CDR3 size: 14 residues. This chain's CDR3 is CASRLAGASYEQYF. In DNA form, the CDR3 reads TGTGCCAGCAGGTTAGCGGGGGCATCCTACGAGCAGTACTTC.

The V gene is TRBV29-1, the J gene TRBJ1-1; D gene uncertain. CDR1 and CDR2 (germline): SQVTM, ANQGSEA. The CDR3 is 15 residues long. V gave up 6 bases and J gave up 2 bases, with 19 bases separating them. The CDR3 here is CSVPALRGANTEAFF. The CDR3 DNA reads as TGCAGCGTCCCAGCCCTACGGGGTGCCAACACTGAAGCTTTCTTT.

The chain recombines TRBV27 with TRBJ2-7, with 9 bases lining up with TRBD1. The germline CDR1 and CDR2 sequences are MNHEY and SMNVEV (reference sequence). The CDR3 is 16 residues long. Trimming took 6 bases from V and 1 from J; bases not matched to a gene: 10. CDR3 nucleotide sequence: TGTGCCAGCAGAGATCATAGGGGGACAGGGTCCTACGAGCAGTACTTC. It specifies CASRDHRGTGSYEQYF.

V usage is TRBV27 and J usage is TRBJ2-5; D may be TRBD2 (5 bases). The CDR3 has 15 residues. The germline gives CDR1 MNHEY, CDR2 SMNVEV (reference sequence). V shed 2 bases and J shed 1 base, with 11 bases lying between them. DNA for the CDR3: TGTGCCAGCAGTTTAACGCAGCGGATCCAAGAGACCCAGTACTTC. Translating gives CASSLTQRIQETQYF.

CDR3 protein: CSPYEAASYEQYF. The CDR3 DNA sequence: TGCAGCCCTTACGAGGCCGCCTCCTACGAGCAGTACTTC. The chain recombines TRBV20-1 with TRBJ2-7; no clear D. This CDR3 has 13 residues. CDR1 is DFQATT, CDR2 SNEGSKA, per germline (reference sequence).

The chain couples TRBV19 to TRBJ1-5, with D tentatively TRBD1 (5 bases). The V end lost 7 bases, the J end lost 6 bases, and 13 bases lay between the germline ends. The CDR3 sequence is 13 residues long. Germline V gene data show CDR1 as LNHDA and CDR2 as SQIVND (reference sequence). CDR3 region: CASMAGLGQPQHF. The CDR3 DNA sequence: TGTGCCAGTATGGCAGGGCTCGGTCAGCCCCAGCATTTT.

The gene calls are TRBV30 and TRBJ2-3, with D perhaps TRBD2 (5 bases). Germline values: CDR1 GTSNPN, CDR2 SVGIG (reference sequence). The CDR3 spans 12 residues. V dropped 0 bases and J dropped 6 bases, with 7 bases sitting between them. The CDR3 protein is CAWSVRGDTQYF. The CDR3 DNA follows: TGTGCCTGGAGTGTACGGGGTGATACGCAGTATTTT.

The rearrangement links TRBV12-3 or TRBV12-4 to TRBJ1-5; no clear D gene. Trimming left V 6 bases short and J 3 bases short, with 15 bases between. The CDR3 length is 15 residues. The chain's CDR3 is CASSPPPRFNQPQHF. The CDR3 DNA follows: TGTGCCAGCAGCCCTCCCCCCAGGTTCAATCAGCCCCAGCATTTT.

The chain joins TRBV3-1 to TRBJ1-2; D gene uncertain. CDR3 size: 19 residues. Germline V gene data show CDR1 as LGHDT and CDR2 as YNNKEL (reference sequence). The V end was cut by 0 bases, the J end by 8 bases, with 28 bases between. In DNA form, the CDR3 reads TGTGCCAGCAGCCAAGAGTCGGACCTGCGAATGTTACTTACGTGGGGCTACACCTTC. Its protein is CASSQESDLRMLLTWGYTF. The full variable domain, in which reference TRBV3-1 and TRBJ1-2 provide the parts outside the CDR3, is DTAVSQTPKYLVTQMGNDKSIKCEQNLGHDTMYWYKQDSKKFLKIMFSYNNKELIINETVPNRFSPKSPDKAHLNLHINSLELGDSAVYFCASSQESDLRMLLTWGYTFGSGTRLTVV.

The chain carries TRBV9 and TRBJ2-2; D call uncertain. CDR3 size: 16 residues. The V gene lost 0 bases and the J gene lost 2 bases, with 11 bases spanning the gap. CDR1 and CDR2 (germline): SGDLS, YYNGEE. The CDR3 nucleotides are TGTGCCAGCAGCGTAGATACAGCCCGAAACACCGGGGAGCTGTTTTTT. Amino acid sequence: CASSVDTARNTGELFF.

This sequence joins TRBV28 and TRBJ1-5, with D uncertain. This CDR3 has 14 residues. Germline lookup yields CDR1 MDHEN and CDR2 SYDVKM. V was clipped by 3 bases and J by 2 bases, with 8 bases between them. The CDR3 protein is CASSFGVRNQPQHF. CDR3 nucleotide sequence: TGTGCCAGCAGTTTTGGAGTGCGCAATCAGCCCCAGCATTTT.